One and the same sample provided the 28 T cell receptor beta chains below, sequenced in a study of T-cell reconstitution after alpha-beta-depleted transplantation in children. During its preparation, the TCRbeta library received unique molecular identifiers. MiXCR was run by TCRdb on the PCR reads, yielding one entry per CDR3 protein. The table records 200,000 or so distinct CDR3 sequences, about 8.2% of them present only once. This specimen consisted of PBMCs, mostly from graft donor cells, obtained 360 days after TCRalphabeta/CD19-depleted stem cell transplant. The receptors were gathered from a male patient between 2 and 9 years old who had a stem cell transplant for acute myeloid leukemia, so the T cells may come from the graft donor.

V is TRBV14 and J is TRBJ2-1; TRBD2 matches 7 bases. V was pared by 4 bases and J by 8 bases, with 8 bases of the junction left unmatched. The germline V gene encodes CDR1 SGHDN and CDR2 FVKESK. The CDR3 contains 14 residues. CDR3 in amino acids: CASSPWVGRDEQFF. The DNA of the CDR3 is TGTGCCAGCAGCCCCTGGGTGGGGAGGGATGAGCAGTTCTTC. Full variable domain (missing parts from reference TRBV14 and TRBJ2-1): EAGVTQFPSHSVIEKGQTVTLRCDPISGHDNLYWYRRVMGKEIKFLLHFVKESKQDESGMPNNRFLAERTGGTYSTLKVQPAELEDSGVYFCASSPWVGRDEQFFGPGTRLTVL.

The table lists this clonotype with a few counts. CDR3 in DNA: TGTGCCAGCAGCTTAGTAAATTCACCCCTCCACTTT. This encodes CASSLVNSPLHF. The J gene is TRBJ1-6, the V gene TRBV7-2, with D unclear. The CDR3 totals 12 residues. The V gene lost 1 base and the J gene lost 7 bases, with 2 bases spanning the gap. Germline CDR1 SGHTA, CDR2 FQGNSA.

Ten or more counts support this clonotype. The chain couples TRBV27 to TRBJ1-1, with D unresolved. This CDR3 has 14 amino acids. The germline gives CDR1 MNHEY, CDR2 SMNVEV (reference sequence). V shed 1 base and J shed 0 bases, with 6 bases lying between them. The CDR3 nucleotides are TGTGCCAGCAGTTTATACAGCCTGAACACTGAAGCTTTCTTT. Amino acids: CASSLYSLNTEAFF.

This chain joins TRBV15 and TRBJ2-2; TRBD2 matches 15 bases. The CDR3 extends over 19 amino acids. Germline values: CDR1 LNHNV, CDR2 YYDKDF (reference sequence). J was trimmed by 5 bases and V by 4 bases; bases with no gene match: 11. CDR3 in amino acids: CATSIYSGLAGGRTGELFF. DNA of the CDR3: TGTGCCACCAGCATCTATTCCGGACTAGCGGGAGGGCGGACCGGGGAGCTGTTTTTT.

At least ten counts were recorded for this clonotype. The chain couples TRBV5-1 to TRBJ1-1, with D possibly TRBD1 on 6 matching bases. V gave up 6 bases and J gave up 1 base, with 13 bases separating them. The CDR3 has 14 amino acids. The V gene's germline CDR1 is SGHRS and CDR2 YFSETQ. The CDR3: CASNSGTPNTEAFF. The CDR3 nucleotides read TGCGCCAGCAATTCCGGGACACCGAACACTGAAGCTTTCTTT.

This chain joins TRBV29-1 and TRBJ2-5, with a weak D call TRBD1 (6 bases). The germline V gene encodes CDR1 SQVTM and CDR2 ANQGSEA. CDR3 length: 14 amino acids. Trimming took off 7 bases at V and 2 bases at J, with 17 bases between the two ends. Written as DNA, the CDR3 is TGCAGCGCACTACTCGGGACACCACAAGAGACCCAGTACTTC. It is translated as CSALLGTPQETQYF.

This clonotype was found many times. DNA for the CDR3: TGTGCCAGCAGCGGCGGGGGGCCTCGAGAAAAACTGTTTTTT. Translated: CASSGGGPREKLFF. This chain connects TRBV9 to TRBJ1-4; a possible D gene is TRBD1 (6 bases). This CDR3 is 14 amino acids long. CDR1 and CDR2 from the germline V gene are SGDLS and YYNGEE. V was trimmed by 3 bases and J by 8 bases, leaving 14 bases between them.

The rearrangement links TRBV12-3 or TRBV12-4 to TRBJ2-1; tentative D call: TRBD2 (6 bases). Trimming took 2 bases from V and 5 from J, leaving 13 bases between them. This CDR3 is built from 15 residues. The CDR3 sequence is CASSLSGTVHNEQFF. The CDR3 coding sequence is TGTGCCAGCAGTTTATCCGGGACTGTCCACAATGAGCAGTTCTTC.

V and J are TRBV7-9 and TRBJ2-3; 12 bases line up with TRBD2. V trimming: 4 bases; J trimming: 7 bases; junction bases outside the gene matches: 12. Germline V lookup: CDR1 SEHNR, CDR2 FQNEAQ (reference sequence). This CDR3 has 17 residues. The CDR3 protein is CASSSRLAGARGNTQYF. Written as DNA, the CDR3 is TGTGCCAGCAGCTCGCGACTAGCGGGAGCCAGAGGGAATACGCAGTATTTT. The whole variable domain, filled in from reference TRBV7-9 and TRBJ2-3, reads DTGVSQNPRHKITKRGQNVTFRCDPISEHNRLYWYRQTLGQGPEFLTYFQNEAQLEKSRLLSDRFSAERPKGSFSTLEIQRTEQGDSAMYLCASSSRLAGARGNTQYFGPGTRLTVL.

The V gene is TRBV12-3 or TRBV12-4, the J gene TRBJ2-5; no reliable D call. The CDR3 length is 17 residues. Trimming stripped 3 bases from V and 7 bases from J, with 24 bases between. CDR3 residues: CASSFSEAPGNGGTQYF. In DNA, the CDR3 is TGTGCCAGCAGTTTCTCCGAGGCCCCAGGCAACGGCGGGACCCAGTACTTC.

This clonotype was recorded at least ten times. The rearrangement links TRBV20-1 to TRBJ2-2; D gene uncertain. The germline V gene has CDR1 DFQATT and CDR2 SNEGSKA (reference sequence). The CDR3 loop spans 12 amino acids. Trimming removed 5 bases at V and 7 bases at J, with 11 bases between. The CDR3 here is CSAASRIGELFF. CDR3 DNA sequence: TGCAGTGCTGCCTCGAGGATCGGGGAGCTGTTTTTT.

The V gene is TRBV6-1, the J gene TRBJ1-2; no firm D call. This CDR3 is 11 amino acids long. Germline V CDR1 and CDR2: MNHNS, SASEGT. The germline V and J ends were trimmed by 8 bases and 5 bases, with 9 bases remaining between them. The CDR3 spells CASSKEYGYTF. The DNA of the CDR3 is TGTGCCAGCTCGAAAGAGTATGGCTACACCTTC.

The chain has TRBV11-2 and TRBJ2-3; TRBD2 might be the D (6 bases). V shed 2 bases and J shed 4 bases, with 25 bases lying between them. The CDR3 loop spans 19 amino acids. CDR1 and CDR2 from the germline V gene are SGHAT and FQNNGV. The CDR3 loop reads CASSLTERDWRLRADTQYF. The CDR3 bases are TGTGCCAGCAGCTTAACTGAGAGGGACTGGCGGCTGAGGGCAGATACGCAGTATTTT. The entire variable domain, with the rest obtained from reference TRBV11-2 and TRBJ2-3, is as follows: EAGVAQSPRYKIIEKRQSVAFWCNPISGHATLYWYQQILGQGPKLLIQFQNNGVVDDSQLPKDRFSAERLKGVDSTLKIQPAKLEDSAVYLCASSLTERDWRLRADTQYFGPGTRLTVL.

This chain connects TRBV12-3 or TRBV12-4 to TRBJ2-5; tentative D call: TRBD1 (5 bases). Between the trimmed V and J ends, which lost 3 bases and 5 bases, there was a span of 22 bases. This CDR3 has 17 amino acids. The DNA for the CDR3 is TGTGCCAGCAGTTTCTCTCCCCGGACCAAGGGGTGGGAGACCCAGTACTTC. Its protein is CASSFSPRTKGWETQYF.

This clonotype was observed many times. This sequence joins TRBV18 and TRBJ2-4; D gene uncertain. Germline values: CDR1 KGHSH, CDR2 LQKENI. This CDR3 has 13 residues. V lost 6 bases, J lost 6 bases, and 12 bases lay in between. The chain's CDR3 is CASSSGLRNIQYF. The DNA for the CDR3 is TGTGCCAGCTCCTCGGGCCTGAGAAACATTCAGTACTTC.

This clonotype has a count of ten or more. This chain's CDR3 is CASSFQGQPQHF. The CDR3 DNA follows: TGTGCCAGCAGTTTTCAGGGTCAGCCCCAGCATTTT. The genes are TRBV12-3 or TRBV12-4 and TRBJ1-5, with TRBD1 as a possible D gene (5 bases). V was cut by 3 bases and J by 6 bases, with 6 bases left in between. The length of the CDR3 is 12 residues.

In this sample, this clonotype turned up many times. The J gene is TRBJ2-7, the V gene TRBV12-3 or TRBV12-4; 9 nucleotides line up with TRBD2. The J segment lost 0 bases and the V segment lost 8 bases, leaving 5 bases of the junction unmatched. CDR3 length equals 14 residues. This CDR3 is CASSTSGNSYEQYF. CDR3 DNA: TGTGCCAGCTCGACTAGCGGTAACTCCTACGAGCAGTACTTC.

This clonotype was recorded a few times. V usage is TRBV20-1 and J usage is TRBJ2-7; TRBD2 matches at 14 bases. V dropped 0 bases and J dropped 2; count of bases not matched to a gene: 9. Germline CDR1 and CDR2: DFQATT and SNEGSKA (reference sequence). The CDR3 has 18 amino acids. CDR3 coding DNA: TGCAGTGCTAGAGATATGACTAGCGGGGGGGCCCGGACCTACGAGCAGTACGTC. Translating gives CSARDMTSGGARTYEQYV.

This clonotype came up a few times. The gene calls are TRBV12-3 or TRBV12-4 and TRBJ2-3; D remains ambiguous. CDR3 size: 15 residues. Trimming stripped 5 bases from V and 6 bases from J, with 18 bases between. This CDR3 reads CASSPVTPLDDTQYF. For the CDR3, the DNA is TGTGCCAGCAGTCCGGTGACCCCGCTCGACGATACGCAGTATTTT.

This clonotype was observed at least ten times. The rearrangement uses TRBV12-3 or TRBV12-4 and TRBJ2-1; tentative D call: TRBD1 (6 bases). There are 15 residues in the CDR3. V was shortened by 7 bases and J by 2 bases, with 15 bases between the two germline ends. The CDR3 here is CASTETGYTYNEQFF. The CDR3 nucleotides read TGTGCCAGCACAGAAACAGGGTACACCTACAATGAGCAGTTCTTC.

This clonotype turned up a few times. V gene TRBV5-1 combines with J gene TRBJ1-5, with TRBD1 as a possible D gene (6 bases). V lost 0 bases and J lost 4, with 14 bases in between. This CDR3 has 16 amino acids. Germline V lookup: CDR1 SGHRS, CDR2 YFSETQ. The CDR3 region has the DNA TGCGCCAGCAGCTTGGCCCCCAGGGGCGGGAATCAGCCCCAGCATTTT. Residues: CASSLAPRGGNQPQHF. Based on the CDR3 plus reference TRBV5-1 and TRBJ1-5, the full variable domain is KAGVTQTPRYLIKTRGQQVTLSCSPISGHRSVSWYQQTPGQGLQFLFEYFSETQRNKGNFPGRFSGRQFSNSRSEMNVSTLELGDSALYLCASSLAPRGGNQPQHFGDGTRLSIL.

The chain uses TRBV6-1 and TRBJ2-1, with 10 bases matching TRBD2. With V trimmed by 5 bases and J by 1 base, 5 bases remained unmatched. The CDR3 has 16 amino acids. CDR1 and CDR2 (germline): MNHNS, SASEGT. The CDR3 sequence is CASSQRGGLSYNEQFF. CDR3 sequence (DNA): TGTGCCAGCAGTCAGCGGGGGGGGTTGTCCTACAATGAGCAGTTCTTC.

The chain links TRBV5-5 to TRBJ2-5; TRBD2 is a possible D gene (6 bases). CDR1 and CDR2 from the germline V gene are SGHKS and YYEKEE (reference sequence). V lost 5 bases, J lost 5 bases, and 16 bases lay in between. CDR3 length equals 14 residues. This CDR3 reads CASSHSGRGETQYF. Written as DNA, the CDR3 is TGTGCCAGCAGTCACAGCGGGCGAGGGGAGACCCAGTACTTC.

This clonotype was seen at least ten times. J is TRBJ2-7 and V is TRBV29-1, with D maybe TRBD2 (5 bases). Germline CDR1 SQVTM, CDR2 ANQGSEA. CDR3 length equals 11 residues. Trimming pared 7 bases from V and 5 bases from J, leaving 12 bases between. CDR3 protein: CSASGRDEQYF. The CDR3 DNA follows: TGCAGCGCCAGCGGAAGGGACGAGCAGTACTTC.

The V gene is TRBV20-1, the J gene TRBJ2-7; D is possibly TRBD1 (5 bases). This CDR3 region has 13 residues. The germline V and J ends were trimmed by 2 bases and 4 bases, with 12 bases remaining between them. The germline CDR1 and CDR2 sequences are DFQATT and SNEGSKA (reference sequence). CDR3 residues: CSARQGPSYEQYF. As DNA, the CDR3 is TGCAGTGCTAGACAGGGCCCGTCTTACGAGCAGTACTTC.

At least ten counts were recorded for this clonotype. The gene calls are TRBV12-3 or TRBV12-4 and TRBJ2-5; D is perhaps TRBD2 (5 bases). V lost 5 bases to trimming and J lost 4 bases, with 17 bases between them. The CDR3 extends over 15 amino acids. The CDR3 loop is CASSLDGDSAETQYF. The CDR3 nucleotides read TGTGCCAGCAGTCTCGACGGGGATTCGGCAGAGACCCAGTACTTC.

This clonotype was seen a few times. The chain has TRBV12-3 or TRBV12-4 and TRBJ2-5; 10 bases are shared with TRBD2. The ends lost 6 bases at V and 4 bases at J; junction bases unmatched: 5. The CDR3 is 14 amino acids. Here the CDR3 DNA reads TGTGCCAGCAGCAGAGCGGGGGGGTCAGAGACCCAGTACTTC. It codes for CASSRAGGSETQYF.

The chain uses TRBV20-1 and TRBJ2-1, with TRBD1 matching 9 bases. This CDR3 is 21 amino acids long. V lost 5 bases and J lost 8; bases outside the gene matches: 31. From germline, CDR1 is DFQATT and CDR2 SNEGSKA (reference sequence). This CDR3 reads CSAGGRGTGLLWQWFPDEQFF. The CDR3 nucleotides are TGCAGTGCTGGGGGCCGAGGGACAGGGTTGTTGTGGCAATGGTTCCCCGATGAGCAGTTCTTC.